Given below is one TCR beta chain in context. Its specificity is not known. The CDR3 consists of 16 residues. Trimming removed 2 bases from V and 3 bases from J, with 14 bases in between. The germline CDR1 and CDR2 sequences are SGHTA and FQGNSA. Next came a second PCR, run for roughly 6 to 11 cycles, which used a sample-barcoded 5' primer along with a J-beta primer mix. MiXCR, run by TCRdb on the 5' RACE reads, gives a single entry per CDR3 protein. The sample shows about 560,000 distinct CDR3 sequences, about 27% of them seen only once. This specimen belongs to a study of blood T cells in healthy people across ages. Study-wide findings and caveats: More naive CD4+ cells and higher diversity were found in long-lived than in aged donors.

The same specimen was also included in a second study, on T cells of mothers and their children. That source reports: Per child, some 3 million TCR beta CDR3 reads were obtained, against over 10 million per mother.

This chain links TRBV7-2 with TRBJ2-1; tentative D call: TRBD1 (6 bases). Sequencing was done on a sample of blood. The sequence came from a boy between 2 and 10 years old in good health. This CDR3 reads CASSLNAGARYNEQFF. CDR3 bases: TGTGCCAGCAGCTTAAACGCAGGGGCCCGCTACAATGAGCAGTTCTTC.